The 28 T cell receptor beta chains in this list originate from one sample, sequenced in a study of chemoradiotherapy in HPV16-positive cancers. Assay: immunoSEQ multiplex PCR; the TCRdb copy retains only in-frame clones and omits some. The table includes several thousand clones, around 83% detected once. The sample in question was tumor tissue, obtained from a patient who underwent chemoradiotherapy. The receptor source for this set is a human donor with HPV-associated anogenital cancer.

This rearrangement joins TRBV19 to TRBJ1-2, with D perhaps matching TRBD1 (5 bases). V was clipped by 9 bases and J by 0 bases, with 14 bases between them. This CDR3 region has 14 residues. Germline V gene sequence: CDR1 LNHDA, CDR2 SQIVND (reference sequence). The CDR3 region is CASTTGTANYGYTF. In DNA form, the CDR3 reads TGTGCCAGCACCACCGGGACCGCTAACTATGGCTACACCTTC.

This clone was detected only a few times. V usage is TRBV7-2 and J usage is TRBJ1-2, with D unclear. Germline values: CDR1 SGHTA, CDR2 FQGNSA. The CDR3 totals 13 residues. Trimming stripped 5 bases from V and 1 base from J, with 8 bases between. The CDR3 loop reads CASSVDINYGYTF. The DNA for the CDR3 is TGTGCCAGCAGCGTAGACATTAACTATGGCTACACCTTC.

This chain uses TRBV9 with TRBJ2-5; D gene uncertain. The germline V gene has CDR1 SGDLS and CDR2 YYNGEE. The ends were cut back, 0 bases at V and 5 bases at J, with 8 bases in the middle. This CDR3 contains 13 residues. The CDR3: CASSVDEWETQYF. CDR3 sequence (DNA): TGTGCCAGCAGCGTAGACGAATGGGAGACCCAGTACTTC.

V is TRBV5-4 and J is TRBJ2-7; 7 bases align to TRBD1. CDR1 is SGHNT and CDR2 is YYREEE in the germline V gene (reference sequence). The junction had 4 bases not matched to a gene; V was cut back by 4 bases and J by 3 bases. The CDR3 has 13 amino acids. CDR3 nucleotide sequence: TGTGCCAGCAGCGGGGACAGCTTCTACGAGCAGTACTTC. Translation gives CASSGDSFYEQYF. The full variable domain, completed using reference TRBV5-4 and TRBJ2-7, is ETGVTQSPTHLIKTRGQQVTLRCSSQSGHNTVSWYQQALGQGPQFIFQYYREEENGRGNFPPRFSGLQFPNYSSELNVNALELDDSALYLCASSGDSFYEQYFGPGTRLTVT.

This clone is a singleton in its sample. V gene TRBV7-9 combines with J gene TRBJ2-3, with no clear D. V was pared by 1 base and J by 4 bases, with 15 bases between. The CDR3 sequence is 16 residues long. Per germline, CDR1 SEHNR and CDR2 FQNEAQ (reference sequence). The CDR3 DNA reads TGTGCCAGCAGCTTAGATCGACTTATTAGGGCAGATACGCAGTATTTT. It codes for CASSLDRLIRADTQYF. Filled out from reference TRBV7-9 and TRBJ2-3, the complete variable domain reads DTGVSQNPRHKITKRGQNVTFRCDPISEHNRLYWYRQTLGQGPEFLTYFQNEAQLEKSRLLSDRFSAERPKGSFSTLEIQRTEQGDSAMYLCASSLDRLIRADTQYFGPGTRLTVL.

This clone occurred once. This chain connects TRBV5-1 to TRBJ2-1; TRBD1 aligns across 9 bases. This CDR3 has 13 residues. Trimming removed 4 bases from V and 6 bases from J; junction bases left unmatched: 2. In germline, CDR1 is SGHRS, CDR2 YFSETQ. CDR3 amino acids: CASSPTGGNEQFF. As DNA, the CDR3 is TGCGCCAGCAGCCCGACAGGGGGCAATGAGCAGTTCTTC. The full variable domain, rest sourced from reference TRBV5-1 and TRBJ2-1, is KAGVTQTPRYLIKTRGQQVTLSCSPISGHRSVSWYQQTPGQGLQFLFEYFSETQRNKGNFPGRFSGRQFSNSRSEMNVSTLELGDSALYLCASSPTGGNEQFFGPGTRLTVL.

The V gene is TRBV2, the J gene TRBJ1-1; D unresolved. Germline loops: CDR1 SNHLY, CDR2 FYNNEI. This CDR3 comprises 15 residues. V lost 2 bases, J lost 0 bases, and 10 bases lay in between. The CDR3 sequence: CASSENGVMNTEAFF. The CDR3 region has the DNA TGTGCCAGCAGTGAAAATGGGGTAATGAACACTGAAGCTTTCTTT.

V is TRBV29-1 and J is TRBJ2-2, with D perhaps TRBD1 (6 bases). The V gene lost 3 bases and the J gene lost 0 bases, with 14 bases spanning the gap. Germline CDR1 is SQVTM and CDR2 is ANQGSEA. The CDR3 length is 16 residues. The CDR3: CSVDPIRGPNTGELFF. In DNA form, the CDR3 reads TGCAGCGTTGACCCTATCAGGGGCCCGAACACCGGGGAGCTGTTTTTT.

This chain connects TRBV21-1 to TRBJ2-7; the table's D call of TRBD1 was not tested on the DNA. TRBV21-1 constitutes a pseudogene. The CDR3 spans 12 residues. The CDR3 region has the DNA TGTGCCAGGGACAGTTCGCCCTACGAGCAGTACTTC. As protein: CARDSSPYEQYF.

The chain carries TRBV5-1 and TRBJ1-1; no clear D. Trimming shortened V by 2 bases and J by 1 base, and 6 bases separated the two germline ends. The germline V gene encodes CDR1 SGHRS and CDR2 YFSETQ. This CDR3 spans 13 amino acids. This CDR3 is CASSLSTNTEAFF. The CDR3 region has the DNA TGCGCCAGCAGCTTATCGACGAACACTGAAGCTTTCTTT.

This rearrangement joins TRBV5-1 to TRBJ2-3; D perhaps matches TRBD2 (7 bases). The CDR3 extends over 16 amino acids. Germline CDR1 reads SGHRS; CDR2 reads YFSETQ. Deletions cut 4 bases from V and 0 bases from J, with 15 bases between. CDR3 DNA: TGCGCCAGCAGCCGGCGGGGGCAGGGTAGCACAGATACGCAGTATTTT. This codes for CASSRRGQGSTDTQYF.

The chain uses TRBV7-6 and TRBJ2-7; the match to TRBD1 covers 11 bases. The ends lost 1 base at V and 5 bases at J; junction bases unmatched: 10. CDR3 length: 17 residues. Germline assignment: CDR1 SGHVS and CDR2 FNYEAQ. Here the CDR3 DNA reads TGTGCCAGCAGCTTAGGGAGGACAGGGGGCGCCGTGGACGAGCAGTACTTC. Protein: CASSLGRTGGAVDEQYF.

CDR3 bases: TGCGCCAGCAGCTCCCCAAGGAATAATGAGCAGTTCTTC. Translated: CASSSPRNNEQFF. V usage is TRBV5-1 and J usage is TRBJ2-1, with D uncertain. CDR1 and CDR2 (germline): SGHRS, YFSETQ. V lost 3 bases and J lost 7, with 11 bases in between. The CDR3 has 13 amino acids.

V is TRBV7-2 and J is TRBJ1-4; no reliable D call. V dropped 3 bases and J dropped 5 bases, with 4 bases sitting between them. This CDR3 comprises 12 residues. Germline loops: CDR1 SGHTA, CDR2 FQGNSA. CDR3 sequence: CASSFLNEKLFF. The CDR3 region has the DNA TGTGCCAGCAGCTTCCTAAATGAAAAACTGTTTTTT.

The chain links TRBV30 to TRBJ1-2; TRBD1 matches at 8 bases. The germline V gene has CDR1 GTSNPN and CDR2 SVGIG (reference sequence). The ends lost 2 bases at V and 8 bases at J; junction bases unmatched: 4. This CDR3 is built from 12 residues. The CDR3 nucleotides read TGTGCCTGGAGTCCAGGACAGGGAGGCTACACCTTC. This encodes CAWSPGQGGYTF. Drawing the rest from reference TRBV30 and TRBJ1-2, the complete variable domain is SQTIHQWPATLVQPVGSPLSLECTVEGTSNPNLYWYRQAAGRGLQLLFYSVGIGQISSEVPQNLSASRPQDRQFILSSKKLLLSDSGFYLCAWSPGQGGYTFGSGTRLTVV.

The chain joins TRBV2 to TRBJ1-5; 7 bases line up with TRBD1. Germline V gene sequence: CDR1 SNHLY, CDR2 FYNNEI. The V segment lost 1 base and the J segment 14 bases; nucleotides outside the gene matches: 5. CDR3 size: 12 residues. CDR3 sequence reads: CASSEGQGRKHF. The CDR3 DNA is TGTGCCAGCAGTGAAGGACAGGGAAGAAAGCATTTT.

This clone has only a few counts. The chain has TRBV11-2 and TRBJ1-2; 9 positions match TRBD1. CDR3 size: 13 residues. Germline CDR1 and CDR2: SGHAT and FQNNGV. V was clipped by 4 bases and J by 8 bases; unmatched bases: 5. The CDR3 reads CASSSGQGSGYTF. Here the CDR3 DNA reads TGTGCCAGCAGCTCCGGACAGGGGAGCGGCTACACCTTC.

The chain employs TRBV9 and TRBJ2-2, with D tentatively TRBD2 (7 bases). The CDR3 is 17 residues long. Germline V gene sequence: CDR1 SGDLS, CDR2 YYNGEE. Deletions cut 4 bases from V and 6 bases from J, with 22 bases between. Here the CDR3 DNA reads TGTGCCAGCAGCCCCTCCGTTGGGGGGGCGGGGGCCGGGGAGCTGTTTTTT. Translated: CASSPSVGGAGAGELFF.

The chain uses TRBV30 and TRBJ2-3; 10 bases agree with TRBD1. Trimming took 0 bases from V and 4 from J; bases not matched to a gene: 4. Per the germline V gene, CDR1 is GTSNPN and CDR2 is SVGIG (reference sequence). CDR3 size: 15 residues. The CDR3 region has the DNA TGTGCCTGGAGTGTACCGACAGGGGGCGCAGATACGCAGTATTTT. Its protein product is CAWSVPTGGADTQYF.

This chain joins TRBV2 and TRBJ2-3; tentatively, D is TRBD2 (6 bases). Trimming took 5 bases from V and 7 from J, leaving 19 bases between them. Per the germline V gene, CDR1 is SNHLY and CDR2 is FYNNEI. This CDR3 is built from 15 residues. The DNA for the CDR3 is TGTGCCAGCAGTCCTCGGACTACCTCACAAAATACGCAGTATTTT. Amino acids: CASSPRTTSQNTQYF.

The chain uses TRBV7-2 and TRBJ2-3, with D perhaps assigned TRBD1 or TRBD2 (5 bases each). The germline V and J ends were trimmed by 0 bases and 6 bases, with 19 bases remaining between them. The germline CDR1 and CDR2 sequences are SGHTA and FQGNSA. The CDR3 runs 17 residues. This CDR3 reads CASSLARGTPLRDTQYF. CDR3 sequence (DNA): TGTGCCAGCAGCTTAGCGAGGGGCACCCCGCTGAGGGATACGCAGTATTTT.

The gene calls are TRBV21-1 and TRBJ1-1. TRBV21-1 is a documented pseudogene. This CDR3 is 13 amino acids long. This chain's CDR3 is CASSKVGRGEAFF. For the CDR3, the DNA is TGTGCCAGCAGCAAAGTCGGGCGGGGAGAAGCTTTCTTT.

This clone was recorded only once. The chain is built from TRBV19 and TRBJ2-7, with 11 bases lining up with TRBD1. V shed 4 bases, J shed 11 bases, and the junction held 13 bases outside the gene matches. CDR3 length equals 15 residues. Germline V gives CDR1 LNHDA, CDR2 SQIVND (reference sequence). The DNA for the CDR3 is TGTGCCAGTAGTACGGACAGGGGGCGCGGCGGGCCGGAGTACTTC. It codes for CASSTDRGRGGPEYF.

This chain connects TRBV18 to TRBJ2-7; D not certain. CDR1 KGHSH and CDR2 LQKENI come from the germline V gene. Trimming removed 5 bases at V and 4 bases at J, with 9 bases between. The CDR3 spans 12 residues. The CDR3 nucleotides are TGTGCCAGCTCAATTCGGAGTTACGAGCAGTACTTC. Translation: CASSIRSYEQYF.

CDR3 residues: CASSLPQGNEQYF. CDR3 DNA: TGTGCCAGCAGCTTGCCACAGGGGAACGAGCAGTACTTC. The chain is built from TRBV5-4 and TRBJ2-7, with TRBD1 matching 7 bases. The CDR3 is made up of 13 amino acids. V lost 1 base and J lost 5; bases outside the gene matches: 3. Germline V gene data show CDR1 as SGHNT and CDR2 as YYREEE (reference sequence). Full variable domain (outside the CDR3, taken from reference TRBV5-4 and TRBJ2-7): ETGVTQSPTHLIKTRGQQVTLRCSSQSGHNTVSWYQQALGQGPQFIFQYYREEENGRGNFPPRFSGLQFPNYSSELNVNALELDDSALYLCASSLPQGNEQYFGPGTRLTVT.

J is TRBJ2-7 and V is TRBV19; 12 bases align to TRBD2. The CDR3 sequence is 14 residues long. CDR1 is LNHDA and CDR2 is SQIVND in the germline V gene (reference sequence). The trim removed 6 bases at V and 6 bases at J, leaving 6 bases unmatched. In nucleotides, the CDR3 is TGTGCCAGTAGGCCCCTAGCGGGAGGGCCCGAGCAGTACTTC. Residues: CASRPLAGGPEQYF.

V usage is TRBV19 and J usage is TRBJ2-7; the match to TRBD1 covers 10 bases. This CDR3 spans 14 amino acids. Trimming took 5 bases from V and 6 from J; bases not matched to a gene: 7. Germline V lookup: CDR1 LNHDA, CDR2 SQIVND (reference sequence). The CDR3 loop is CASSVGTGALEQYF. CDR3 nucleotides: TGTGCCAGTAGTGTCGGGACAGGGGCCCTCGAGCAGTACTTC.

The J gene is TRBJ2-7, the V gene TRBV7-8; 8 bases line up with TRBD2. Germline assignment: CDR1 SGHVS and CDR2 FQNEAQ. Losses at the gene ends were 5 bases for V and 1 base for J; bases not matched to a gene: 7. CDR3 length: 15 amino acids. This chain's CDR3 is CASSRGGSASYEQYF. CDR3 DNA: TGTGCCAGCAGCCGGGGGGGCAGCGCTTCCTACGAGCAGTACTTC.